These T cell receptor beta chains were read from a single sample in a study of blood T cell repertoires in COVID-19. The protocol was immunoSEQ multiplex PCR, while the TCRdb copy is restricted to in-frame clones and leaves out a portion. The sample lists 300,000 to 350,000 clones, around 90% occurring once. Sequenced sample: PBMCs or T cells enriched from blood (not recorded which). These receptors were obtained from a woman aged 18-29 years who had recovered from COVID-19. Each CDR3 is given with its conserved first and last residue. The D gene is left open where the match is weak. Clone size is stated in some rows and not others, as once, few, many or a class when expanded.

d_call	clone_size	v_call	j_call	cdr3_length	cdr3_aa	cdr3_nt
-	-	TRBV4-3	TRBJ1-3	16	CASSQGGGGPGNTIYF	TGCGCCAGCAGCCAAGGAGGGGGAGGGCCTGGAAACACCATATATTTT
-	once	TRBV28	TRBJ2-4	16	CASSLLRWTAKNIQYF	TGTGCCAGCAGTTTATTACGGTGGACTGCCAAAAACATTCAGTACTTC
TRBD1	-	TRBV10-3	TRBJ2-1	18	CAISAGQGSSGPYNEQFF	TGTGCCATCAGTGCGGGACAGGGTTCTAGCGGACCGTACAATGAGCAGTTCTTC
-	few	TRBV6-5	TRBJ1-4	14	CASSTRVAGEKLFF	TGTGCCAGCAGTACCAGGGTGGCCGGTGAAAAACTGTTTTTT
TRBD1	-	TRBV18	TRBJ1-4	16	CASSTPGQGTNEKLFF	TGTGCCAGCTCAACTCCAGGACAGGGGACTAATGAAAAACTGTTTTTT
TRBD2	-	TRBV6-1	TRBJ2-1	16	CASSETSGEGPNEQFF	TGTGCCAGCAGTGAAACGTCGGGGGAGGGCCCCAATGAGCAGTTCTTC
TRBD1	few	TRBV10-2	TRBJ2-5	12	CASGQGRETQYF	TGCGCCAGCGGACAGGGAAGGGAGACCCAGTACTTC
-	-	TRBV5-6	TRBJ2-3	17	CASSLKSGNYRTDTQYF	TGTGCCAGCAGCTTAAAGTCCGGGAACTACCGCACAGATACGCAGTATTTT
TRBD1	-	TRBV19	TRBJ2-2	14	CASSRTGFDGELFF	TGTGCCAGTAGTAGGACAGGGTTCGACGGGGAGCTGTTTTTT
-	-	TRBV4-3	TRBJ2-7	16	CASSRNYETGPSEQYF	TGCGCCAGCAGCCGAAACTACGAGACGGGTCCTTCTGAGCAGTACTTC
-	once	TRBV6-4	TRBJ2-1	16	CASSPMGRGSYNEQFF	TGTGCCAGCAGCCCTATGGGCAGGGGTTCCTACAATGAGCAGTTCTTC
-	-	TRBV5-6	TRBJ2-3	17	CASSLGGPVTSTDTQYF	TGTGCCAGCAGCTTGGGAGGGCCGGTTACTAGCACAGATACGCAGTATTTT
TRBD2	-	TRBV27	TRBJ2-7	14	CATRPRLAGWEQYF	TGTGCCACCAGACCGCGACTAGCGGGATGGGAGCAGTACTTC
-	few	TRBV7-2	TRBJ2-3	13	CASSLREADTQYF	TGTGCCAGCAGCTTAAGAGAAGCAGATACGCAGTATTTT
TRBD2	-	TRBV7-2	TRBJ2-7	15	CASSATGLGSSEQYF	TGTGCCAGCAGCGCTACGGGACTAGGTTCATCCGAGCAGTACTTC
TRBD2	-	TRBV12-3/TRBV12-4	TRBJ2-5	13	CASGELAEETQYF	TGTGCCAGCGGGGAACTAGCGGAAGAGACCCAGTACTTC
TRBD1	-	TRBV6-6	TRBJ1-6	16	CASSYLQGAFHSPLHF	TGTGCCAGCAGTTACCTGCAGGGGGCTTTTCATTCACCCCTCCACTTT
TRBD1	once	TRBV5-1	TRBJ2-7	15	CASSLAWTGSYEQYF	TGCGCCAGCAGCTTGGCCTGGACAGGATCGTACGAGCAGTACTTC
TRBD1	-	TRBV19	TRBJ1-5	15	CASSFITGGNQPQHF	TGTGCCAGTAGCTTCATCACAGGGGGGAATCAGCCCCAGCATTTT
TRBD2	-	TRBV7-7	TRBJ2-3	15	CASSPTSGGEDTQYF	TGTGCCAGCAGCCCCACTAGCGGGGGGGAAGATACGCAGTATTTT
TRBD1	once	TRBV5-1	TRBJ1-4	14	CASSLRQGVEKLFF	TGCGCCAGCAGCTTGCGTCAGGGGGTTGAAAAACTGTTTTTT
TRBD1	-	TRBV7-2	TRBJ2-7	16	CASSPAGQGGRHEQYF	TGTGCCAGCAGCCCCGCCGGCCAAGGGGGCCGGCACGAGCAGTACTTC
-	-	TRBV6-2/TRBV6-3	TRBJ1-5	19	CASSHPRGARARTKQPQHF	TGTGCCAGCAGTCACCCTAGGGGCGCCAGGGCGAGGACTAAACAGCCCCAGCATTTT
-	once	TRBV20-1	TRBJ2-5	13	CSASRRKEETQYF	TGCAGTGCTAGTAGGCGCAAGGAGGAGACCCAGTACTTC
TRBD2	once	TRBV5-4	TRBJ2-1	15	CASRPGGGDNNEQFF	TGTGCCAGCAGACCGGGCGGGGGGGACAACAATGAGCAGTTCTTC
-	-	TRBV12-3/TRBV12-4	TRBJ2-7	12	CASSLGQHEQYF	TGTGCCAGCAGCCTCGGACAACACGAGCAGTACTTC
TRBD1	-	TRBV4-1	TRBJ2-2	16	CASSQDGQGFVGELFF	TGCGCCAGCAGCCAAGATGGACAGGGGTTCGTGGGGGAGCTGTTTTTT
-	-	TRBV18	TRBJ1-5	15	CASSPTGYSNQPQHF	TGTGCCAGCTCACCTACAGGGTATAGCAATCAGCCCCAGCATTTT
-	-	TRBV28	TRBJ1-4	13	CATARGRNEKLFF	TGTGCCACCGCGAGAGGGAGGAATGAAAAACTGTTTTTT
-	-	TRBV7-3	TRBJ1-6	15	CASSLNPGQSSPLHF	TGTGCCAGCAGCTTAAACCCAGGGCAGTCTTCACCCCTCCACTTT
TRBD1	-	TRBV7-3	TRBJ1-5	14	CASSLRQGAQPQHF	TGTGCCAGCAGCTTACGACAGGGGGCGCAGCCCCAGCATTTT
-	-	TRBV24-1	TRBJ1-5	13	CATSDNINQPQHF	TGTGCCACCAGTGATAACATCAATCAGCCCCAGCATTTT
TRBD1	-	TRBV9	TRBJ2-7	15	CASSRDRDSSYEQYF	TGTGCCAGCAGCAGAGACAGGGACAGCTCCTACGAGCAGTACTTC
-	-	TRBV7-6	TRBJ2-5	15	CASSSYMGEEETQYF	TGTGCCAGCAGCTCATATATGGGGGAGGAAGAGACCCAGTACTTC
-	once	TRBV4-1	TRBJ2-1	15	CASSQDLGHLNEQFF	TGCGCCAGCAGCCAAGATCTGGGGCACCTCAATGAGCAGTTCTTC
TRBD1	-	TRBV6-5	TRBJ1-5	15	CASTKDRYRNQPQHF	TGTGCCAGCACCAAGGACAGGTATCGCAATCAGCCCCAGCATTTT